This TCR beta chain was recovered during a study of tissue T cells after allogeneic stem cell transplantation. In the study overall: A handful of GVHD patients had recipient-origin PBMCs collected before transplant. Notes on the study in general: Shared clones across patients were few; motif clustering revealed tissue-specific shared signatures.

Per germline, CDR1 SNHLY and CDR2 FYNNEI. The CDR3 runs 12 residues. V lost 6 bases to trimming and J lost 5 bases, with 11 bases between them. Concerning this clone: Its cognate antigen is unknown.

Survey-depth TCRbeta CDR3 sequencing reported V/J genes and productive frequencies. Sequenced by immunoSEQ multiplex PCR; TCRdb stores in-frame clones only, minus some. This table has fewer than 30,000 clones, over 75% appearing once. The material was blood, obtained before transplantation. This clonotype was obtained from a woman between 18 and 50 years old who later had graft-versus-host disease after an allogeneic stem cell transplant. The chain combines TRBV2 with TRBJ2-7; D possibly corresponds to TRBD2 (6 bases). The CDR3 reads CASRGSGDEQYF. The CDR3 DNA reads as TGTGCCAGCAGAGGGTCGGGGGACGAGCAGTACTTC.